Sequencing of this T cell receptor (beta chain) was carried out in a study of cytomegalovirus exposure and HLA in healthy donors. CDR3 size: 13 residues. Per the germline V gene, CDR1 is LNHDA and CDR2 is SQIVND (reference sequence). V lost 5 bases and J lost 9, with 16 bases in between. Primers for the PCR totalled 60 Vbeta and 13 Jbeta. The repertoire was sequenced with immunoSEQ multiplex PCR; TCRdb's copy has only in-frame clones and lacks some. The sample contains about 160,000 clones, approximately 78% of which appear only once. The chain carries TRBV19 and TRBJ1-1, with D perhaps TRBD1 (6 bases). This sequence originates from a woman aged 40 to 50 in good health and CMV-seronegative. Sequencing input: PBMCs. In DNA form, the CDR3 reads TGTGCCAGTAGTTCACCCACAGGGACCAAAGCTTTCTTT. Translated, it gives CASSSPTGTKAFF.